This TCR beta chain was obtained from a study of T cell changes during pregnancy in multiple sclerosis. Repertoires were generated with immunoSEQ multiplex PCR, while TCRdb's copy carries only in-frame clones and drops some. The sample includes fewer than 55,000 clones, about nine tenths of them seen just once. V gave up 0 bases and J gave up 3 bases; unmatched junction bases: 1. Germline V CDR1 and CDR2: SGHDN, FVKESK. The CDR3 runs to 14 residues. V is TRBV14 and J is TRBJ2-7; TRBD1 matches at 8 bases. The sequence derives from a female donor with multiple sclerosis, enrolled in a pregnancy study. The sample in question was CD4+ T cells from peripheral blood mononuclear cells, obtained in the third trimester of pregnancy. In DNA, the CDR3 is TGTGCCAGCAGCCAAGACAGGGGGCGCTACGAGCAGTACTTC. As protein: CASSQDRGRYEQYF.